This record covers a single T cell receptor (beta chain). Its antigen is as yet unknown. These data originate in a study of radiotherapy plus CTLA-4 blockade in lung cancer. Across the whole study: Patients showed objective responses in 15% to 20% of cases and disease control in about 30%. The study's findings and limits: Blood-borne expansion of tumor-derived TCR clones followed radiotherapy plus ipilimumab. Reported findings show early blood T cell clone dynamics, with interferon-beta, best predicted response.

Trimming removed 0 bases at V and 7 bases at J, with 14 bases between. CDR1 is SGHRS and CDR2 is YFSETQ in the germline V gene. The CDR3 consists of 15 residues. Some clones are missing from TCRdb's copy, which holds only in-frame ones; the method was immunoSEQ multiplex PCR. The sample includes about 120,000 clones, 85% to 90% of them seen just once. In chemo-refractory metastatic non-small-cell lung cancer, patients got ipilimumab CTLA-4 blockade together with focal radiation. The specimen was peripheral blood, collected from a patient treated with radiotherapy plus ipilimumab. The rearrangement links TRBV5-1 to TRBJ1-5; D is possibly TRBD1 (5 bases). The clonotype comes from a human donor with non-small cell lung cancer that progressed on radiotherapy plus ipilimumab. The CDR3 DNA reads TGCGCCAGCAGCTTGGGGGGCGATCCAGGACAGCCCCAGCATTTT. It yields the protein CASSLGGDPGQPQHF. Filled out from reference TRBV5-1 and TRBJ1-5, the complete variable domain reads KAGVTQTPRYLIKTRGQQVTLSCSPISGHRSVSWYQQTPGQGLQFLFEYFSETQRNKGNFPGRFSGRQFSNSRSEMNVSTLELGDSALYLCASSLGGDPGQPQHFGDGTRLSIL.